This T cell receptor beta chain is drawn from a study of OX40 agonist ivuxolimab in advanced cancers. By share, this clone counts as medium-sized. Generated by immunoSEQ multiplex PCR, the TCRdb table keeps only in-frame clones and is missing some. The table records several thousand clones, 71% of them present only once. Sequenced material: CD4+ or CD8+ T cells sorted from blood, taken in a trial of the OX40 agonist ivuxolimab. The clonotype comes from an adult with an advanced solid tumor such as melanoma, head and neck, liver or kidney cancer.

The CDR3 sequence is CASSQDRNAAQETQYF. CDR3 nucleotides: TGCGCCAGCAGCCAAGATCGGAACGCCGCCCAGGAGACCCAGTACTTC. This chain links TRBV4-3 with TRBJ2-5; D not certain. Germline V gene sequence: CDR1 LGHNA, CDR2 YSLEER. The CDR3 contains 16 residues. The V gene lost 0 bases and the J gene lost 5 bases, with 16 bases spanning the gap.